The following is a T cell receptor beta chain sequence with its context. Its antigen is not identified. The CDR3 is 13 residues long. The germline V gene encodes CDR1 SEHNR and CDR2 FQNEAQ (reference sequence). J was trimmed by 5 bases and V by 5 bases; bases with no gene match: 4. TCRdb's copy holds only in-frame clones and misses some; the assay was immunoSEQ multiplex PCR. Here the sample spans 90,000 to 130,000 clones, roughly nine tenths being singletons. This sample is drawn from a study of cytomegalovirus exposure and HLA in healthy donors. On the study more broadly: The approximately 120 validation repertoires matched the roughly 650 first-cohort repertoires in platform, a later analysis reported.

Study results and limitations: Through in vitro validation, three CMV-associated chains were shown to be specific for CMV antigens. Subsequent analysis of the 110 or so validation repertoires found a tendency for first-cohort TCR clusters to co-occur.

The TCR comes from a young woman in good health and CMV-seronegative. Sequences were obtained from PBMCs. The chain couples TRBV7-9 to TRBJ2-5; 8 bases line up with TRBD1. CDR3 in DNA: TGTGCCAGCAGCCCAGGGGGCGGGGAGACCCAGTACTTC. This encodes CASSPGGGETQYF.